The clone carrying this T cell receptor beta chain was seen a handful of times. Its antigen is currently unknown. These data belong to a study of blood T cells in healthy people across ages. Broader study findings: Older age coincided with a roughly linear decline in TCR beta diversity per million T cells.

Deletions cut 3 bases from V and 6 bases from J, with 9 bases between. Germline assignment: CDR1 SGHTA and CDR2 FQGNSA. The CDR3 extends over 13 amino acids. With a J-beta primer mix and a sample-barcoded 5' primer, a second PCR ran about 7 to 12 cycles. TCRdb re-derived calls from the 5' RACE reads in MiXCR, one entry per CDR3 protein. In the table there are hundreds of thousands of distinct CDR3 sequences, around 50% of which are singletons. Donors ranged from about 6 to 95 years old and were healthy Caucasians in Russia. The sequencing sample was made of blood. This sequence joins TRBV7-2 and TRBJ1-5, with D perhaps TRBD1 (5 bases). The source of this sequence is a man at least 80 years old in good health. The CDR3: CASSFRDRQPQHF. For the CDR3, the DNA is TGTGCCAGCAGCTTCCGGGACCGTCAGCCCCAGCATTTT.